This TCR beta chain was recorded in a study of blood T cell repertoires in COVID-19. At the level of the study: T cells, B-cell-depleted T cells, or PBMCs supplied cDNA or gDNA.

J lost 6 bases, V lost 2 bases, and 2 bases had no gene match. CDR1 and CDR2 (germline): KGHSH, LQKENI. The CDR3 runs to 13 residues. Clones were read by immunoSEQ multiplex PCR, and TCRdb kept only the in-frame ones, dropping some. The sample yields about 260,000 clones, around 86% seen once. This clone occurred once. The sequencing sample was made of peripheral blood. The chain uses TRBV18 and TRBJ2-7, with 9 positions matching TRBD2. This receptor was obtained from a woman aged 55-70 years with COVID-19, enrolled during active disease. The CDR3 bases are TGTGCCAGCTCACCAGGGACTAGCTTCGAGCAGTACTTC. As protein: CASSPGTSFEQYF. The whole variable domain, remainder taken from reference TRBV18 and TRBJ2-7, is NAGVMQNPRHLVRRRGQEARLRCSPMKGHSHVYWYRQLPEEGLKFMVYLQKENIIDESGMPKERFSAEFPKEGPSILRIQQVVRGDSAAYFCASSPGTSFEQYFGPGTRLTVT.